This TCR beta chain was sequenced in a study of T cells in Graves' hyperthyroidism and ophthalmopathy. As regards this clonotype: The CDR3 carries no conserved terminal phenylalanine or tryptophan, so it likely arises from a read error.

Researchers took RNA transcripts and amplified the TCR beta CDR3 regions from them. When the TCR CDR3 underwent first-round RT-PCR, the HTBI primer set was used. TCRdb passed the multiplex PCR reads through MiXCR, listing each CDR3 protein once. This table holds about 640,000 distinct CDR3 sequences, approximately 42% found once. The clonotype comes from an adult man with Graves' disease, either hyperthyroidism or ophthalmopathy (not recorded which). The sequenced sample consisted of peripheral blood or thyroid tissue (not recorded which).

CDR3 region: CASPNPVNMNTEAFL. In DNA form, the CDR3 reads TGTGCCAGCCCAAATCCTGTGAATATGAACACTGAAGCTTTCCTT. The V call is TRBV10-3, the J call TRBJ1-1; D gene uncertain. This CDR3 is built from 15 residues. Trimming took off 10 bases at V and 0 bases at J, with 18 bases between the two ends. Germline CDR1 is ENHRY and CDR2 is SYGVKD.